The next 17 T cell receptor beta chains were all read from a single sample in a study of T cell changes during pregnancy in multiple sclerosis. Using immunoSEQ multiplex PCR, the repertoire was profiled, and TCRdb retains in-frame clones only, with some absent. This table holds about 49,000 clones, approximately 95% found once. The specimen was CD8+ T cells from peripheral blood mononuclear cells, collected in the first trimester of pregnancy. These receptors originate from a female donor with multiple sclerosis, enrolled in a pregnancy study.

The V call is TRBV13, the J call TRBJ1-1; 7 nucleotides line up with TRBD1. The CDR3 is 14 residues long. Trimming cost V 5 bases and J 4 bases; bases outside gene matches: 7. CDR1 is PRHDT, CDR2 FYEKMQ, per germline (reference sequence). CDR3 amino acids: CASSGDSEGTEAFF. The DNA of the CDR3 is TGTGCCAGCAGCGGGGACAGCGAGGGCACTGAAGCTTTCTTT.

V gene TRBV7-6 combines with J gene TRBJ2-1, with 14 bases that match TRBD2. Germline V lookup: CDR1 SGHVS, CDR2 FNYEAQ. The trim removed 2 bases at V and 6 bases at J, leaving 12 bases unmatched. The CDR3 runs 19 residues. The CDR3: CASSLSPGLAGERGNEQFF. The CDR3 DNA sequence: TGTGCCAGCAGCTTAAGCCCGGGACTAGCGGGAGAAAGGGGCAATGAGCAGTTCTTC. Complete variable domain (other parts from reference TRBV7-6 and TRBJ2-1): GAGVSQSPRYKVTKRGQDVALRCDPISGHVSLYWYRQALGQGPEFLTYFNYEAQQDKSGLPNDRFSAERPEGSISTLTIQRTEQRDSAMYRCASSLSPGLAGERGNEQFFGPGTRLTVL.

Comments on this clone: One junction end does not reproduce the germline sequence, and a read error may be involved. V gene TRBV27 combines with J gene TRBJ1-1; D is undetermined. The CDR3 is 13 residues long. Looked up from germline, CDR1 is MNHEY and CDR2 is SMNVEV (reference sequence). CDR3: CASSLHGNAEAFF. The CDR3 coding sequence is TGTGCCAGCAGTTTACACGGGAACGCTGAAGCTTTCTTT.

This clone was detected only once. The chain recombines TRBV30 with TRBJ1-2; 7 bases agree with TRBD1. The CDR3 has 15 amino acids. Germline assignment: CDR1 GTSNPN and CDR2 SVGIG (reference sequence). V shed 2 bases and J 7 bases; nucleotides not matched to a gene: 13. The CDR3 DNA is TGTGCCTGGAGTTCTGGGACAGAGGGCGTTTCTGGCTACACCTTC. As protein: CAWSSGTEGVSGYTF.

This chain links TRBV4-3 with TRBJ2-7; 7 positions agree with TRBD1. Germline lookup yields CDR1 LGHNA and CDR2 YSLEER. Unmatched junction bases numbered 8, after V lost 5 bases and J lost 4 bases. CDR3 length: 14 residues. In nucleotides, the CDR3 is TGCGCCAGCAGCTCGCGGACAGGATTATACGAGCAGTACTTC. This translates into CASSSRTGLYEQYF.

This clone was seen a handful of times. The chain combines TRBV11-2 with TRBJ2-1; 8 bases are shared with TRBD2. Germline lookup yields CDR1 SGHAT and CDR2 FQNNGV. J lost 8 bases, V lost 2 bases, and 8 bases had no gene match. This CDR3 contains 15 residues. The CDR3 DNA follows: TGTGCCAGCAGCTTAACGAGCGGGAGTAAGGATGAGCAGTTCTTC. Translating it yields CASSLTSGSKDEQFF.

This chain connects TRBV12-5 to TRBJ2-3, with 14 bases that match TRBD2. CDR3 length equals 18 residues. The V gene end was trimmed by 5 bases and the J gene end by 1 base; junction bases not matched to a gene: 8. Germline loops: CDR1 LGHNT, CDR2 FRNRAP. Here the CDR3 reads CASGNGTSGSKGTDTQYF. CDR3 coding DNA: TGTGCTAGTGGTAACGGGACTAGCGGGAGTAAGGGCACAGATACGCAGTATTTT. Looking up the rest from reference TRBV12-5 and TRBJ2-3 gives the full variable domain: DARVTQTPRHKVTEMGQEVTMRCQPILGHNTVFWYRQTMMQGLELLAYFRNRAPLDDSGMPKDRFSAEMPDATLATLKIQPSEPRDSAVYFCASGNGTSGSKGTDTQYFGPGTRLTVL.

V gene TRBV5-6 combines with J gene TRBJ2-2, with 11 bases matching TRBD2. Unmatched junction bases numbered 4, after V lost 0 bases and J lost 6 bases. Germline loops: CDR1 SGHDT, CDR2 YYEEEE. CDR3 length: 16 amino acids. DNA for the CDR3: TGTGCCAGCAGCTTGGAGCTAGCGGGAGGTGCCGGGGAGCTGTTTTTT. It yields the protein CASSLELAGGAGELFF. The full variable domain, rest sourced from reference TRBV5-6 and TRBJ2-2, is DAGVTQSPTHLIKTRGQQVTLRCSPKSGHDTVSWYQQALGQGPQFIFQYYEEEERQRGNFPDRFSGHQFPNYSSELNVNALLLGDSALYLCASSLELAGGAGELFFGEGSRLTVL.

This chain links TRBV13 with TRBJ2-1; D gene unclear. The germline V gene encodes CDR1 PRHDT and CDR2 FYEKMQ (reference sequence). This CDR3 has 12 amino acids. Trimming removed 5 bases at V and 9 bases at J, with 11 bases between. The CDR3 bases are TGTGCCAGCAGCCGTAGTCCGGGTGAGCAGTTCTTC. It is translated as CASSRSPGEQFF.

This chain uses TRBV5-4 with TRBJ1-2; possibly TRBD1 for D (5 bases). CDR1 is SGHNT, CDR2 YYREEE, per germline (reference sequence). The CDR3 length is 17 residues. Trimming cost V 0 bases and J 3 bases, with 18 bases left between them. The CDR3 DNA reads as TGTGCCAGCAGCTTGGCCGCTGCCGGGGGGGTCGACTATGGCTACACCTTC. It yields the protein CASSLAAAGGVDYGYTF.

The chain carries TRBV7-9 and TRBJ2-1; 7 bases are a match to TRBD1. The V gene's germline CDR1 is SEHNR and CDR2 FQNEAQ (reference sequence). The length of the CDR3 is 18 residues. With V trimmed by 5 bases and J by 9 bases, 22 bases remained unmatched. This CDR3 is CASSARDRTRTGPSEQFF. Written as DNA, the CDR3 is TGTGCCAGCAGCGCCCGGGACAGAACCCGGACAGGACCTTCTGAGCAGTTCTTC.

This chain joins TRBV19 and TRBJ2-5; 8 nucleotides line up with TRBD2. Germline V gene sequence: CDR1 LNHDA, CDR2 SQIVND (reference sequence). Trimming at V came to 4 bases and at J to 5 bases, leaving 9 bases not matched to a gene. The CDR3 is 15 amino acids. CDR3 bases: TGTGCCAGTAGTAGCAGCGGGAGAGTTGAGGAGACCCAGTACTTC. Translated, it gives CASSSSGRVEETQYF.

V is TRBV5-1 and J is TRBJ1-1; weak D call: TRBD1 (5 bases). The germline gives CDR1 SGHRS, CDR2 YFSETQ. This CDR3 contains 15 residues. The V gene lost 4 bases and the J gene lost 3 bases, with 16 bases spanning the gap. CDR3 protein: CASSGEGQYHTEAFF. The CDR3 DNA is TGCGCCAGCAGCGGGGAGGGGCAGTATCACACTGAAGCTTTCTTT.

This chain's CDR3 is CASRTGTGFGNQPQHF. The DNA of the CDR3 is TGTGCCAGCAGAACCGGGACAGGCTTCGGCAATCAGCCCCAGCATTTT. The rearrangement uses TRBV28 and TRBJ1-5; 8 bases align to TRBD1. This CDR3 is built from 16 residues. V was clipped by 6 bases and J by 2 bases; unmatched bases: 9. The germline gives CDR1 MDHEN, CDR2 SYDVKM.

The genes are TRBV4-3 and TRBJ2-1; 7 nucleotides match TRBD2. There are 17 residues in the CDR3. Germline CDR1 LGHNA, CDR2 YSLEER. V lost 1 base and J lost 7; bases outside the gene matches: 13. The DNA of the CDR3 is TGCGCCAGCAGCCAAGGGTCGGATAGCGGGTTCGTAAATGAGCAGTTCTTC. Its protein is CASSQGSDSGFVNEQFF.

The chain links TRBV28 to TRBJ2-7, with TRBD2 matching 13 bases. The CDR3 contains 16 residues. Germline V gene data show CDR1 as MDHEN and CDR2 as SYDVKM. The V segment lost 3 bases and the J segment 3 bases; nucleotides outside the gene matches: 5. In nucleotides, the CDR3 is TGTGCCAGCAGTTTCAGGACTAGCGGGAGTCGCTACGAGCAGTACTTC. Translating gives CASSFRTSGSRYEQYF.

The chain combines TRBV5-1 with TRBJ1-1; D is undetermined. This CDR3 has 14 amino acids. The germline CDR1 and CDR2 sequences are SGHRS and YFSETQ. The V and J ends lost 0 bases and 2 bases respectively, with 8 bases between them. The CDR3 reads CASSLAATNTEAFF. The CDR3 bases are TGCGCCAGCAGCTTGGCGGCGACAAACACTGAAGCTTTCTTT.